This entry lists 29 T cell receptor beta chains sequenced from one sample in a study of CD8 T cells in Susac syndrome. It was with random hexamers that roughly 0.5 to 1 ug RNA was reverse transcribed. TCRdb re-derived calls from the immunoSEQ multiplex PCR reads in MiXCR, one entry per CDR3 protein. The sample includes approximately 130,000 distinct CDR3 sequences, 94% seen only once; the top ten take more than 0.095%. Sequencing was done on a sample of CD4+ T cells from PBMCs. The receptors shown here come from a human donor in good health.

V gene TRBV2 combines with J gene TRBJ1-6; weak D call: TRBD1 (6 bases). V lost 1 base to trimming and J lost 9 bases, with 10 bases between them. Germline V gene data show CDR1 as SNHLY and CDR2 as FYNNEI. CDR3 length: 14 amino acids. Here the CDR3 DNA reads TGTGCCAGCAGTGAAGGGACAGTACCTTCACCCCTCCACTTT. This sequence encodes CASSEGTVPSPLHF.

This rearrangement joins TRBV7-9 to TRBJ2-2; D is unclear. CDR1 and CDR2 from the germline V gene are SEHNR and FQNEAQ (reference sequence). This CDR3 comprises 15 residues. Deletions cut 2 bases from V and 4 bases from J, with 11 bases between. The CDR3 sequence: CASSLPSGATGELFF. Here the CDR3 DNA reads TGTGCCAGCAGCTTACCTAGTGGTGCCACCGGGGAGCTGTTTTTT.

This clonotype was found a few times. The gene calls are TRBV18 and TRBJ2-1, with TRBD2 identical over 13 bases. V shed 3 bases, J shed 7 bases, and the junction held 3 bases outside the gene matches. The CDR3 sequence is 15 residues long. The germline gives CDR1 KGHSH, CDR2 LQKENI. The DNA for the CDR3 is TGTGCCAGCTCACCTTCGGGACTAGCGGGAAATGAGCAGTTCTTC. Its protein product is CASSPSGLAGNEQFF.

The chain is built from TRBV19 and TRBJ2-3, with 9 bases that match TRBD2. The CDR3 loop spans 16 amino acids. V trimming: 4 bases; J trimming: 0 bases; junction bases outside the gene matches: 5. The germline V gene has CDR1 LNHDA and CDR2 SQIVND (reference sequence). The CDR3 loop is CASSTSTSGSTDTQYF. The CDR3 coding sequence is TGTGCCAGTAGTACGAGCACTAGCGGGAGCACAGATACGCAGTATTTT.

In nucleotides, the CDR3 is TGTGCCAGCAGCACAGGGACAGTCCCCTATGGCTACACCTTC. Residues: CASSTGTVPYGYTF. The chain employs TRBV12-3 or TRBV12-4 and TRBJ1-2; 7 bases map to TRBD1. With 6 bases clipped from V and 4 bases from J, the junction kept 8 bases outside the gene matches. The CDR3 totals 14 residues.

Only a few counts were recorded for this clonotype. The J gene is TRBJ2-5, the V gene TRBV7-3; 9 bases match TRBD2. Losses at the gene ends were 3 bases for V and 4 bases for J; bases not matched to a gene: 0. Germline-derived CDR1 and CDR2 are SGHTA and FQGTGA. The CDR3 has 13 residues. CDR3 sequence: CASSLGLAETQYF. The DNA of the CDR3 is TGTGCCAGCAGCTTGGGACTAGCAGAGACCCAGTACTTC.

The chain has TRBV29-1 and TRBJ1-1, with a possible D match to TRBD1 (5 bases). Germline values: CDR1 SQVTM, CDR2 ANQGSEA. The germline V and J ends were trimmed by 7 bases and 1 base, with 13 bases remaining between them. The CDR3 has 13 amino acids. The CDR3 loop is CSAEGTKNTEAFF. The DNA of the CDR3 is TGCAGCGCGGAGGGGACCAAGAACACTGAAGCTTTCTTT.

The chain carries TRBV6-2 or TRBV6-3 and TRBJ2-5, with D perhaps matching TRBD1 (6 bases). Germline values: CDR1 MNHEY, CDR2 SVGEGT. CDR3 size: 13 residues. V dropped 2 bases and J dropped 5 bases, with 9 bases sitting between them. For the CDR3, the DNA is TGTGCCAGCAGTTACCAGGGGACGGAGACCCAGTACTTC. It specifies CASSYQGTETQYF.

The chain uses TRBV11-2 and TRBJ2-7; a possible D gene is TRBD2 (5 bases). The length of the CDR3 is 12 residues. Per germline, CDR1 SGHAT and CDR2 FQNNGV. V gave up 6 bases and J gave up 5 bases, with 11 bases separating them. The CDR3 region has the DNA TGTGCCAGCAGTCGGACTTCGCACGAGCAGTACTTC. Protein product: CASSRTSHEQYF.

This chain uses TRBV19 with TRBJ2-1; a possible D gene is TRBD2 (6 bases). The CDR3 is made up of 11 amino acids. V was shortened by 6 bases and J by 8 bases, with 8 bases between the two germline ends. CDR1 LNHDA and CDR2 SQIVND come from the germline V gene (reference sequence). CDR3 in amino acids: CASREGYEQFF. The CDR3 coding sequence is TGTGCCAGTAGGGAGGGTTATGAGCAGTTCTTC.

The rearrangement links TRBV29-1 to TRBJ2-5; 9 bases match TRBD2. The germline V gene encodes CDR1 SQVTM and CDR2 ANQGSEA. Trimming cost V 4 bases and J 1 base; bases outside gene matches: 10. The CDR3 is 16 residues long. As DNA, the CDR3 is TGCAGCGTTGTATTGGGGGGGACTAGCAGCCAAGAGACCCAGTACTTC. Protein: CSVVLGGTSSQETQYF.

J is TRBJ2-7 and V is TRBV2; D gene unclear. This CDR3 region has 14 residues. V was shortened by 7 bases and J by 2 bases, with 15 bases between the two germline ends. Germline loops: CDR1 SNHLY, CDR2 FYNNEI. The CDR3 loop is CASTLRRRTYEQYF. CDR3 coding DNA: TGTGCCAGCACCCTAAGGAGACGGACCTACGAGCAGTACTTC.

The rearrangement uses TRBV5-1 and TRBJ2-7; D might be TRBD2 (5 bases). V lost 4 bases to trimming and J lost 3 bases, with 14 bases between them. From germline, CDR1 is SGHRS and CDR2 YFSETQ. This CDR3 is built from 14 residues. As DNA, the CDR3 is TGCGCCAGCAGCGTTGCCCCTGAGGGCTACGAGCAGTACTTC. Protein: CASSVAPEGYEQYF. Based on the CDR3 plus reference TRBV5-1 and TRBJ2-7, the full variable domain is KAGVTQTPRYLIKTRGQQVTLSCSPISGHRSVSWYQQTPGQGLQFLFEYFSETQRNKGNFPGRFSGRQFSNSRSEMNVSTLELGDSALYLCASSVAPEGYEQYFGPGTRLTVT.

This CDR3 reads CASSLGDYTETQYF. CDR3 nucleotides: TGCGCCAGCAGCTTGGGGGACTATACGGAGACCCAGTACTTC. The chain is built from TRBV5-1 and TRBJ2-5; TRBD2 matches 7 bases. The germline gives CDR1 SGHRS, CDR2 YFSETQ. Trimming took 0 bases from V and 5 from J; bases not matched to a gene: 4. This CDR3 region has 14 residues.

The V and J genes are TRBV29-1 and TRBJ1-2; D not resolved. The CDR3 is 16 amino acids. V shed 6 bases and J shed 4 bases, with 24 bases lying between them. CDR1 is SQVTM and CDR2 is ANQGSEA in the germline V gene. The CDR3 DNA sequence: TGCAGCGTCTCGGGAGACACCGGGATGACCTTCTATGGCTACACCTTC. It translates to CSVSGDTGMTFYGYTF.

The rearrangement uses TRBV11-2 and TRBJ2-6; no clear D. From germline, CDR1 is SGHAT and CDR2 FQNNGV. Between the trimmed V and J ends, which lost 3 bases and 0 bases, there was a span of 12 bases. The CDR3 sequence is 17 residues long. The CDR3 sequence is CASSFPFRSSGANVLTF. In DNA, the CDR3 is TGTGCCAGCAGCTTTCCCTTCAGGTCCTCTGGGGCCAACGTCCTGACTTTC.

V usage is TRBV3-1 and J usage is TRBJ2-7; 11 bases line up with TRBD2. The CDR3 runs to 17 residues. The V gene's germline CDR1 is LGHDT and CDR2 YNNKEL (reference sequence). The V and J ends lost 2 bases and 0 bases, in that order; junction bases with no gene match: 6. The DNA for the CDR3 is TGTGCCAGCAGCCAATCTAGCGGGAGGATAAGCTCCTACGAGCAGTACTTC. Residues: CASSQSSGRISSYEQYF.

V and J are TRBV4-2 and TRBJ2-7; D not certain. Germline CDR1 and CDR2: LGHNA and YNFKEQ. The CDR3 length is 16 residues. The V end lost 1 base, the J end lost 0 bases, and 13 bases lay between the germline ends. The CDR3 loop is CASSQADSTSSYEQYF. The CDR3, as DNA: TGTGCCAGCAGCCAAGCGGATAGCACCTCCTCCTACGAGCAGTACTTC.

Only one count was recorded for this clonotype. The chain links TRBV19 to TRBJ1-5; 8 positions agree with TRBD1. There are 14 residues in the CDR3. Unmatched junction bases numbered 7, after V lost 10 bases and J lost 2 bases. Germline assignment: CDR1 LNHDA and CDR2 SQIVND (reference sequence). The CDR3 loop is CATQSGGGNQPQHF. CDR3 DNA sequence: TGTGCCACCCAGTCAGGGGGCGGCAATCAGCCCCAGCATTTT.

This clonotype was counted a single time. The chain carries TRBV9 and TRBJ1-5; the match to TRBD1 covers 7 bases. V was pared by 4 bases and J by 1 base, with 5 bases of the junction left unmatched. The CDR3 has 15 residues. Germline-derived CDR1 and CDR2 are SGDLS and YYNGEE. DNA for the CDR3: TGTGCCAGCAGCACTACGGGACAGAGCAATCAGCCCCAGCATTTT. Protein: CASSTTGQSNQPQHF.

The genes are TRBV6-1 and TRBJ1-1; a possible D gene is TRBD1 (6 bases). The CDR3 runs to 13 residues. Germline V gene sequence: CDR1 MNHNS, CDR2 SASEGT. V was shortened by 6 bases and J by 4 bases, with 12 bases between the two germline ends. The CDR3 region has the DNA TGTGCCAGCAGACACAGGGCGGGCACTGAAGCTTTCTTT. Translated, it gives CASRHRAGTEAFF.

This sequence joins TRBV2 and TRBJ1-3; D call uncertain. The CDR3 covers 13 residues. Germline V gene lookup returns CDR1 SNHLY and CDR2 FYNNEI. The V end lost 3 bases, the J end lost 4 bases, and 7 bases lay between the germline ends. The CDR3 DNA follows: TGTGCCAGCAGTGATAACCCGGGAAACACCATATATTTT. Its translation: CASSDNPGNTIYF.

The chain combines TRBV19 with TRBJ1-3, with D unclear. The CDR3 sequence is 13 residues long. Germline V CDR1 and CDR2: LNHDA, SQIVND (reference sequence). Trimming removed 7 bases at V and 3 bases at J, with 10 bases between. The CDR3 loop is CASMFGGGNTIYF. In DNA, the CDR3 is TGTGCCAGTATGTTCGGCGGTGGAAACACCATATATTTT.

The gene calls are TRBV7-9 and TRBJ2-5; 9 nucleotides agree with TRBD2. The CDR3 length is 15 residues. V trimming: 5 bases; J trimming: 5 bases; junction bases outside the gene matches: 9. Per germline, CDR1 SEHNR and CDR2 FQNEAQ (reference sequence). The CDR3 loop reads CASSPPAGGIETQYF. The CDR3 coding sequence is TGTGCCAGCAGCCCGCCTGCGGGAGGGATCGAGACCCAGTACTTC.

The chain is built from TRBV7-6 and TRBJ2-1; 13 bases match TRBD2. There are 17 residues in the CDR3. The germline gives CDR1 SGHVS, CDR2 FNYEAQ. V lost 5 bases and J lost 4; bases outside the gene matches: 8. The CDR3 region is CASSARTSGSYYNEQFF. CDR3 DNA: TGTGCCAGCAGCGCCCGGACTAGCGGGAGCTATTACAATGAGCAGTTCTTC.

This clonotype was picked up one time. The CDR3 sequence: CASSPGGAGKETQYF. CDR3 DNA sequence: TGTGCCAGCAGCCCCGGGGGAGCGGGGAAAGAGACCCAGTACTTC. The V and J genes are TRBV7-2 and TRBJ2-5; 7 nucleotides match TRBD2. CDR1 SGHTA and CDR2 FQGNSA come from the germline V gene. The ends lost 5 bases at V and 3 bases at J; junction bases unmatched: 9. There are 15 residues in the CDR3.

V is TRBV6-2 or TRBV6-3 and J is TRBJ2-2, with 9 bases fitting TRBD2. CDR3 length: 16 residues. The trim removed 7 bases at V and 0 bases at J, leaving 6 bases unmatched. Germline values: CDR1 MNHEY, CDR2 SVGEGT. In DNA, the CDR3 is TGTGCCAGCATCGGTAGCGGGGGATCGAACACCGGGGAGCTGTTTTTT. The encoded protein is CASIGSGGSNTGELFF.

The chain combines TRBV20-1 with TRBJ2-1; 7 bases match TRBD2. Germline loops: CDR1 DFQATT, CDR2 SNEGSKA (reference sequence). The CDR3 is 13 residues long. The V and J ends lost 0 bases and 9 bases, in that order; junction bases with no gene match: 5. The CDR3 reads CSARDLGGGEQFF. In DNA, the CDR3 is TGCAGTGCTAGAGACTTGGGCGGGGGTGAGCAGTTCTTC.

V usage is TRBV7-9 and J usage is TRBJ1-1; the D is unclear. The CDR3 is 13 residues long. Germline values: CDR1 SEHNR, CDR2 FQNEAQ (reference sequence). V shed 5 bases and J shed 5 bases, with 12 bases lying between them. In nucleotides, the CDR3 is TGTGCCAGCAGCCCCCCGTCGGGGACTGAAGCTTTCTTT. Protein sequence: CASSPPSGTEAFF.